Sequencing of this TCR beta chain was carried out in a study of blood T cells in healthy people across ages. Whole-study findings and limits: Diversity of TCR beta correlated strongly with naive T cell percentage.

This clonotype was detected only a few times. The antigen remains undetermined. CDR3 length: 13 amino acids. Trimming removed 5 bases from V and 8 bases from J; junction bases left unmatched: 4. Through a sample-barcoded 5' primer and a J-beta primer mix, a second PCR was run for roughly 7 to 12 cycles. TCRdb re-called the 5' RACE reads with MiXCR, one entry per CDR3 protein. The data contain 800,000 to 1,000,000 distinct CDR3 sequences, roughly 48% of them singletons. The TCR sequence derives from a man aged 30 to 45 in good health. The genes are TRBV12-3 or TRBV12-4 and TRBJ2-4; 9 positions match TRBD1. The sequencing sample was made of blood. This CDR3 reads CASSTGQGHIQYF. In nucleotides, the CDR3 is TGTGCCAGCAGTACGGGACAGGGTCACATTCAGTACTTC.